Sequencing of this T cell receptor (beta chain) was carried out in a study of shared clonotypes between healthy human individuals. Template for every sorted-subset replicate PCR totaled about 0.2 ug DNA, 25,000 to 30,000 T cell genomes. Clones were sequenced by immunoSEQ multiplex PCR, and TCRdb holds only the in-frame ones, with some missing. The data contain around 990,000 clones, 77% of them seen just once; the ten biggest clones take up about 0.89%. This clone was detected only a few times. CD4+ cells were split into CD45RA+ naive and CD45RA-negative memory subsets. Germline lookup yields CDR1 SEHNR and CDR2 FQNEAQ (reference sequence). V lost 3 bases to trimming and J lost 7 bases, with 6 bases between them. The CDR3 has 11 residues.

Source material: memory CD4+ T cells from PBMCs. Indicated subset: CD45RA-negative fraction. This clonotype originated in a man between 18 and 29 years old in good health. Some clones in this sample may be carry-over from other donors' samples. The chain has TRBV7-9 and TRBJ1-1; no firm D call. The CDR3 bases are TGTGCCAGCAGCTTGCTATTTGAAGCTTTCTTT. Residues: CASSLLFEAFF.